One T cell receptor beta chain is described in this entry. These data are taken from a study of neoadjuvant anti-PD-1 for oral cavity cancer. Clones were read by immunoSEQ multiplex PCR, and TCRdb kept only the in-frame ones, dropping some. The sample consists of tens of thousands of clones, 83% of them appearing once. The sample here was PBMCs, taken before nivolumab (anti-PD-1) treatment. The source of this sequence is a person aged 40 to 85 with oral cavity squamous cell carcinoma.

In DNA, the CDR3 is TGTGCCATCAGTGACAGCGGCCCGGAAGCTTTCTTT. Protein: CAISDSGPEAFF. This chain links TRBV10-3 with TRBJ1-1, with unresolved D. The CDR3 runs to 12 residues. Trimming removed 3 bases at V and 8 bases at J, with 10 bases between. CDR1 is ENHRY and CDR2 is SYGVKD in the germline V gene.